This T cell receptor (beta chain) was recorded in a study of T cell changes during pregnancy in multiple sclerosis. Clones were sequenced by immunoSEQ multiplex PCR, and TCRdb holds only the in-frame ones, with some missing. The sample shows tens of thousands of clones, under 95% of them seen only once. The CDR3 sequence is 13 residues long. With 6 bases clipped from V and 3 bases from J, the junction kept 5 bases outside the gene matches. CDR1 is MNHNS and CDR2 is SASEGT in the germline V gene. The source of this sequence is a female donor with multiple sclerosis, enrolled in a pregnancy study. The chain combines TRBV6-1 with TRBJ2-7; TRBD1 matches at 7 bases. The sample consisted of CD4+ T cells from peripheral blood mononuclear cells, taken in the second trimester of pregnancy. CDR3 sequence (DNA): TGTGCCAGCAGCCGAGGGACAGTCTACGAGCAGTACTTC. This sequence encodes CASSRGTVYEQYF.